This T cell receptor (beta chain) comes out of a study of response to subunit inactivated influenza vaccine. Study outcomes and limitations: The authors proposed limited new T cell recruitment per seasonal influenza vaccination.

This clonotype was seen a handful of times. Its antigen is as yet unknown. TCRdb reprocessed the RT-PCR reads via MiXCR and lists one record per CDR3 protein. The data contain hundreds of thousands of distinct CDR3 sequences, roughly 20% of them singletons. This CDR3 is built from 17 residues. The trim removed 0 bases at V and 5 bases at J, leaving 4 bases unmatched. This sequence was found in a man aged 50 or older who received an inactivated influenza vaccine. V is TRBV12-3 or TRBV12-4 and J is TRBJ2-2, with TRBD2 matching 12 bases. This material consisted of PBMCs from blood, taken around 5 days after vaccination. The CDR3 spells CASSLARLAGETGELFF. In nucleotides, the CDR3 is TGTGCCAGCAGTTTAGCCCGACTAGCGGGAGAAACCGGGGAGCTGTTTTTT.